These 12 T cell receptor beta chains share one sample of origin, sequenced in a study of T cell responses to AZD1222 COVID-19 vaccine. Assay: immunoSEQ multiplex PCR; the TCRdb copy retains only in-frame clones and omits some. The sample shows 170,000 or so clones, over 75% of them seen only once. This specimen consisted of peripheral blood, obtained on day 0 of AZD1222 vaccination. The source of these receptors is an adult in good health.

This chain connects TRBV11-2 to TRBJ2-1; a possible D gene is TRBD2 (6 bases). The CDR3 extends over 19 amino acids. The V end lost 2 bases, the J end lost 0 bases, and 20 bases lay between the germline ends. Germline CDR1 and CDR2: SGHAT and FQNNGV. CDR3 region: CASSLTQLSGLSSYNEQFF. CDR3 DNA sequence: TGTGCCAGCAGCTTAACGCAGCTGAGCGGGTTGAGCTCCTACAATGAGCAGTTCTTC.

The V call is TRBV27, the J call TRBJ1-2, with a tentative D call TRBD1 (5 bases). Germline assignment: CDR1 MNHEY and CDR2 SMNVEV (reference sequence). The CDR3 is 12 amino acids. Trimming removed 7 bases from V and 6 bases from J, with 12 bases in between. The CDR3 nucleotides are TGTGCCAGCAAAAGGGGCTTGGATGGCTACACCTTC. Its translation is CASKRGLDGYTF.

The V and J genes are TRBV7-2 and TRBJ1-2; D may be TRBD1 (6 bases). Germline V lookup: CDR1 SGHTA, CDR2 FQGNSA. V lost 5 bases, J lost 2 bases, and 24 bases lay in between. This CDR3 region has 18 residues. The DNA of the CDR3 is TGTGCCAGCAGCACCCCGGGGGGCAGGGGCCTGACGAACTATGGCTACACCTTC. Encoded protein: CASSTPGGRGLTNYGYTF. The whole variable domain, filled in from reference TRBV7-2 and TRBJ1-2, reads GAGVSQSPSNKVTEKGKDVELRCDPISGHTALYWYRQSLGQGLEFLIYFQGNSAPDKSGLPSDRFSAERTGGSVSTLTIQRTQQEDSAVYLCASSTPGGRGLTNYGYTFGSGTRLTVV.

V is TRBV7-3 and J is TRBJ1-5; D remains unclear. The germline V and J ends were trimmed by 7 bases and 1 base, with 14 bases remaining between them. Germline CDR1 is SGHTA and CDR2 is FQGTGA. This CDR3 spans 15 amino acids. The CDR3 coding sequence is TGTGCCAGCATACTACTACTGAGCAGCAATCAGCCCCAGCATTTT. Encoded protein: CASILLLSSNQPQHF.

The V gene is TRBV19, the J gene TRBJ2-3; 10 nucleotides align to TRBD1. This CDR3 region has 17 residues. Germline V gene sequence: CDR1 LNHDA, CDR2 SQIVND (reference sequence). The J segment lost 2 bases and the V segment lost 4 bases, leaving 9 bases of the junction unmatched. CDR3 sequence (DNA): TGTGCCAGTAGTACTCCGCCGGGACAGGGGACCACAGATACGCAGTATTTT. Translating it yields CASSTPPGQGTTDTQYF. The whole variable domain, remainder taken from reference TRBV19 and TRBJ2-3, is DGGITQSPKYLFRKEGQNVTLSCEQNLNHDAMYWYRQDPGQGLRLIYYSQIVNDFQKGDIAEGYSVSREKKESFPLTVTSAQKNPTAFYLCASSTPPGQGTTDTQYFGPGTRLTVL.

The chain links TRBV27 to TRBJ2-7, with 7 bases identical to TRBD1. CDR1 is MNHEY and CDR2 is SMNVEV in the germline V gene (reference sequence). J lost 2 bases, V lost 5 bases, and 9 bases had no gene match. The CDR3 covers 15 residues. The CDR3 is CASSIRTGITYEQYF. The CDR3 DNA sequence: TGTGCCAGCAGTATTAGGACAGGTATAACCTACGAGCAGTACTTC.

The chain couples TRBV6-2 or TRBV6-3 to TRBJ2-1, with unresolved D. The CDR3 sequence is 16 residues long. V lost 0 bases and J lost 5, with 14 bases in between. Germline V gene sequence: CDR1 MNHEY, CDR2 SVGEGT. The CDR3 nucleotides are TGTGCCAGCAGTTACTCGCTACGGTCCTCTAACAATGAGCAGTTCTTC. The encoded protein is CASSYSLRSSNNEQFF.

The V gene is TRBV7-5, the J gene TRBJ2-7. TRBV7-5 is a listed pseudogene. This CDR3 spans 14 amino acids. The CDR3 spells CARSLGSDRYEQYF. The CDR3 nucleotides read TGTGCCAGAAGCTTAGGGTCAGACCGCTACGAGCAGTACTTC.

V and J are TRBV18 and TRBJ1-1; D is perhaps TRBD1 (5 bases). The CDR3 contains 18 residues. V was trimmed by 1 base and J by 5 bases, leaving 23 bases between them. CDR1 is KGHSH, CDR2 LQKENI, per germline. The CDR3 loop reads CASSPRPVGQGMDTEAFF. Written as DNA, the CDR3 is TGTGCCAGCTCACCACGGCCTGTGGGCCAGGGTATGGATACTGAAGCTTTCTTT.

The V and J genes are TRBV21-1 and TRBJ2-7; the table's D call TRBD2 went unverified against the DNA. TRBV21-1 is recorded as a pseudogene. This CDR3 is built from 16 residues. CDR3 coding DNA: TGTGCCGGGAATGGGGGGACCGATCTACCCTCCTACGAGCAGTACTTC. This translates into CAGNGGTDLPSYEQYF.

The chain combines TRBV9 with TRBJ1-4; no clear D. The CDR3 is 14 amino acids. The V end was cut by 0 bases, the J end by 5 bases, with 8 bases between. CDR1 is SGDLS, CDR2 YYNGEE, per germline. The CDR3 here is CASSVATGNEKLFF. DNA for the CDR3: TGTGCCAGCAGCGTAGCTACGGGGAATGAAAAACTGTTTTTT. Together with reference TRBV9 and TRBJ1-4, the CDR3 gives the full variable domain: DSGVTQTPKHLITATGQRVTLRCSPRSGDLSVYWYQQSLDQGLQFLIQYYNGEERAKGNILERFSAQQFPDLHSELNLSSLELGDSALYFCASSVATGNEKLFFGSGTQLSVL.

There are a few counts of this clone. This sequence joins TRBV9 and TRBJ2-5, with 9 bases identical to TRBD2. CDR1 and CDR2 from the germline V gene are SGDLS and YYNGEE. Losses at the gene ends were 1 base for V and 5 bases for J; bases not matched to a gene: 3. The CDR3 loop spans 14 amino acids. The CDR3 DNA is TGTGCCAGCAGCGTAAGCGGGGGGTATGAGACCCAGTACTTC. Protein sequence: CASSVSGGYETQYF. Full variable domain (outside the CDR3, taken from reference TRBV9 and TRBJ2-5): DSGVTQTPKHLITATGQRVTLRCSPRSGDLSVYWYQQSLDQGLQFLIQYYNGEERAKGNILERFSAQQFPDLHSELNLSSLELGDSALYFCASSVSGGYETQYFGPGTRLLVL.